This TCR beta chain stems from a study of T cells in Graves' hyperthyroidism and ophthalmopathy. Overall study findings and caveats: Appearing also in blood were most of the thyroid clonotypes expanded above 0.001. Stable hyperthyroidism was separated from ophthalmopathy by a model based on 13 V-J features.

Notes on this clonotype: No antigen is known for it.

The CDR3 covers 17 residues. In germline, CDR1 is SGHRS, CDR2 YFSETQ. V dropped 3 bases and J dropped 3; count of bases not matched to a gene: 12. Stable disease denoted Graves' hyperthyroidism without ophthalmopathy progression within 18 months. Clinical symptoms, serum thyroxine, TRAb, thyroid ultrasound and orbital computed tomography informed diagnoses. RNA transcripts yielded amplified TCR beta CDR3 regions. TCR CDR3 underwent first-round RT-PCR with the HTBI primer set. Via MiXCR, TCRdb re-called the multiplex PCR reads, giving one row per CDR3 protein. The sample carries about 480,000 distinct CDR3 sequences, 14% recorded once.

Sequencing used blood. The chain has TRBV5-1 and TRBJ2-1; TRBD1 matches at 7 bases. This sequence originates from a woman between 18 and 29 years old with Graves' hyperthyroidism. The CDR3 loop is CASSSPKGGSLYNEQFF. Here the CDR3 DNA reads TGCGCCAGCAGCTCGCCAAAAGGGGGCTCTCTCTACAATGAGCAGTTCTTC.